The entry below gives a single TCR beta chain sequence along with its context. The antigen it recognizes is unknown. No per-base quality is available; no much larger clone lies one base away. These data originate in a study of blood T cell repertoires in COVID-19 (dated by TCRdb to 2020 to 2021). For the study in its entirety: Samples covering the acute and convalescent phases of COVID-19 were provided by collaborators in the United States, Italy and Spain. The prospective study material was composed of cDNA or gDNA derived from T cells, B-cell-depleted T cells, or PBMCs. Deeply sampled blood TCRbeta repertoires from subjects exposed to, actively infected with, or recovered from COVID-19 were included in the dataset. The repertoires were made available in a free public database intended to serve as a resource for research on the immune response to SARS-CoV-2. The samples were drawn from two sources: the first 160 participants of the ongoing ImmuneRACE study, and 1,000 to 1,500 subjects contributed by 6 global collaborators. The sample metadata nearly always contained a de-identified subject ID, COVID-19 status, age in years and sex. Where available, HLA class I and class II types were taken from metadata supplied by the sample provider and were not determined by assay-based typing.

CDR1 SNHLY and CDR2 FYNNEI are derived from the germline V gene. From the cysteine through the phenylalanine, the CDR3 covers 15 amino acids. Only the CDR3 part of the read is kept: 45 bases, read in frame from the first base. Relative to germline, V is 6 bases shorter and J is 2 bases shorter, with 16 bases between their ends. Participants in the prospective study were aged 18 to 89 years, lived in some 24 United States geographic areas, and enrolled through a virtual design. In the prospective study, cohorts were assigned on the basis of participant-reported clinical history obtained from a screening survey and a study questionnaire. Recovered participants in ImmuneRACE Cohort 3 were defined by two consecutive negative NP/OP PCR tests, clearance by a healthcare professional, or resolution of symptoms. In the prospective study, whole blood, serum and a nasopharyngeal or oropharyngeal swab were collected from each participant by mobile phlebotomists. Prospective study participants could optionally give additional blood draws and questionnaires over a roughly 2-month period. Prospective study blood samples were shipped either frozen or at room temperature before DNA extraction.

General study outcomes and caveats: Clinical and demographic metadata were provided uncurated, with the amount varying by source and participant.

The immunoSEQ Assay, a bias-controlled multiplex PCR, was used to amplify TCRbeta CDR3 regions from genomic DNA. On the study's bioinformatics: The number of nucleated cells in each sample was estimated from the amplification of reference gene primers within the assay. To quantify the absolute abundance of each unique TCRbeta CDR3 rearrangement, sequence reads were collapsed and filtered. For each sample, productive Simpson clonality was calculated as the square root of Simpson's diversity index over productive rearrangements. Imported from immuneACCESS, the table was reduced by TCRdb to in-frame sequences with V and J called. These copies leave out some clones; in studies compared against another copy, an unresolved V gene accounts for under half, and the cause of the remainder is not known. V, J and clone size are taken as reported in that table, and D and trimming were inferred from the DNA itself. The sample profile shows approximately 260,000 clones; around 81% of them were found once. The ten largest account for about 3.5% of the sample.

Input material: PBMCs or T cells enriched from blood (not recorded which). The receptor was derived from a man aged 50-60 years who had recovered from COVID-19. The V and J segments used are TRBV2 and TRBJ1-2, with the D gene uncertain. The nucleotides read TGTGCCAGCAGCGGGTTTGAAGACCTAAACTATGGCTACACCTTC. It is translated as CASSGFEDLNYGYTF.